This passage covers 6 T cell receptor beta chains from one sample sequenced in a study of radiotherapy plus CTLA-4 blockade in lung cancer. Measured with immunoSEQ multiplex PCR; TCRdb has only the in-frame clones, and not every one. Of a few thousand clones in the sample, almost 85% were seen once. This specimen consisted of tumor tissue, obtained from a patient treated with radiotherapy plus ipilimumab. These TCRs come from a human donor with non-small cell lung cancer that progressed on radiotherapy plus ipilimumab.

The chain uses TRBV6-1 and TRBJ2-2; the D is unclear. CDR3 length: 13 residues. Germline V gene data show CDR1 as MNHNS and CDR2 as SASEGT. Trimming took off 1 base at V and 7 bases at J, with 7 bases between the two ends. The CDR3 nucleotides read TGTGCCAGCAGTGAAGAGGGCATCGGGGAGCTGTTTTTT. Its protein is CASSEEGIGELFF.

DNA of the CDR3: TGTGCCAGCTCACCAAACAGGGAAACTGGCTACACCTTC. This codes for CASSPNRETGYTF. This sequence joins TRBV18 and TRBJ1-2; a weak D match, TRBD1 (6 bases). Germline V gene lookup returns CDR1 KGHSH and CDR2 LQKENI. The CDR3 is made up of 13 amino acids. V was clipped by 2 bases and J by 7 bases, with 11 bases between them.

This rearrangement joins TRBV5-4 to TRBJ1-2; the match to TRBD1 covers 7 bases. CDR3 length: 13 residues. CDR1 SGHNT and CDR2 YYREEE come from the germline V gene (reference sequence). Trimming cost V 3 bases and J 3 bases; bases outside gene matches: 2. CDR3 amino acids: CASSYGTDYGYTF. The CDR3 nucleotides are TGTGCCAGCAGCTACGGGACAGACTATGGCTACACCTTC.

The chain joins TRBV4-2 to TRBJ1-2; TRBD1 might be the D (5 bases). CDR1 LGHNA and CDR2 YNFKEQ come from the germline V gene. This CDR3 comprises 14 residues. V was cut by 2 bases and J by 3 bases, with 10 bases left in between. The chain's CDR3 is CASSQPGTDYGYTF. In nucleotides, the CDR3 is TGTGCCAGCAGCCAACCCGGGACGGACTATGGCTACACCTTC.

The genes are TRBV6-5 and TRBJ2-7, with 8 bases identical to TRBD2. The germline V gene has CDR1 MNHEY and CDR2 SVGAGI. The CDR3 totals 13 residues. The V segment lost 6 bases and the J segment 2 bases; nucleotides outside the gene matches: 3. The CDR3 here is CASSRAGAYEQYF. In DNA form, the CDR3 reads TGTGCCAGCAGCAGAGCGGGGGCCTACGAGCAGTACTTC.

CDR3 amino acids: CASSQGAAGSQETQYF. For the CDR3, the DNA is TGCGCCAGCAGCCAAGGTGCTGCCGGGTCCCAAGAGACCCAGTACTTC. The chain uses TRBV4-3 and TRBJ2-5; unclear D gene. The germline gives CDR1 LGHNA, CDR2 YSLEER. CDR3 size: 16 residues. Deletions cut 1 base from V and 1 base from J, with 13 bases between.